A selection of T cell receptor beta chains follows, all from one sample in a study of response to subunit inactivated influenza vaccine. TCRdb ran MiXCR on the RT-PCR reads and lists one entry per CDR3 protein. The sample lists about 650,000 distinct CDR3 sequences; roughly 15% were seen once. This specimen consisted of PBMCs from blood, obtained around 14 days before vaccination. The receptors here all came from a man aged 50 to 60 who received an inactivated influenza vaccine. Each CDR3 is given without its conserved first and last residue.

CDR3 protein	V gene
ASSLGKDWDTQY	TRBV5-5
SATPLAGVYNEQF	TRBV20-1
ASSLRATGYGYT	TRBV12-3/TRBV12-4
ASSLGPDSYNEQF	TRBV11-2
ASSSWTSGGDGEQF	TRBV5-1
ASSFSMGLAGVENEQF	TRBV11-1
ASSDGGEKPYEQY	TRBV25-1
SARPFDRGSYEQY	TRBV20-1
SASDSGRYNEQF	TRBV20-1
ASSQGPRGVGNTEAF	TRBV4-1
ASSFTGFITEAF	TRBV11-2
AVRPSPGDTEAF	TRBV10-3
SVLDRSIYEQY	TRBV20-1
SVVGKPYEQY	TRBV29-1
ASSKQGYYNEQF	TRBV4-1
SAYHRDRDQY	TRBV20-1
ASSLGEGLPNTIY	TRBV7-9
ASNGPGLYEQY	TRBV7-9
AISDFLAGAMNTGELF	TRBV10-3
ASRGLAGGYNEQF	TRBV2
ASSEEVYNEQF	TRBV2
GVTSAYEQY	TRBV29-1
ATYGGVNTGELF	TRBV12-3/TRBV12-4
ASSLTDVSDTQY	TRBV5-6
ASSKQGSYEQY	TRBV25-1
ASTWGDKQEY	TRBV7-9
ASSSRTSGLTDTQY	TRBV27
ASSPGLSYTDTQY	TRBV4-1
SVWAAF	TRBV29-1
ASSLAAGQPNTEAF	TRBV5-1
ASNSPISYEQY	TRBV6-2/TRBV6-3
ASSTQGGDEQY	TRBV7-2
ASSQYGGAVNSPLH	TRBV4-1
ASSQDLRTDQPQH	TRBV4-3
SVRTGANEQF	TRBV29-1
SVVRGQGETQY	TRBV29-1
SARRQMNTEAF	TRBV20-1
ASTNEGTSYEQY	TRBV2
ASSQARGTSGRARNTGELF	TRBV4-1
ASGGQSSGLKDQPQH	TRBV10-2
ASSELTGGTSEAF	TRBV10-2
SVRFPGGTDTQY	TRBV20-1